This T cell receptor beta chain came from a study of blood T cell repertoires in COVID-19. The table came from immunoSEQ multiplex PCR; TCRdb's copy has only in-frame clones and leaves some out. The sample shows roughly 350,000 clones, about nine tenths of them seen only once. The CDR3 runs to 14 residues. Germline V gene sequence: CDR1 LGHDT, CDR2 YNNKEL (reference sequence). V shed 0 bases and J shed 2 bases, with 8 bases lying between them. The TCR originated in a woman aged 65 to 85 with COVID-19, enrolled during active disease. Sequencing was carried out using peripheral blood. V usage is TRBV3-1 (or the pseudogene TRBV3-2) and J usage is TRBJ2-7; perhaps TRBD1 as D (5 bases). This CDR3 is CASSQDDRAYEQYF. DNA for the CDR3: TGTGCCAGCAGCCAAGATGACAGAGCCTACGAGCAGTACTTC.